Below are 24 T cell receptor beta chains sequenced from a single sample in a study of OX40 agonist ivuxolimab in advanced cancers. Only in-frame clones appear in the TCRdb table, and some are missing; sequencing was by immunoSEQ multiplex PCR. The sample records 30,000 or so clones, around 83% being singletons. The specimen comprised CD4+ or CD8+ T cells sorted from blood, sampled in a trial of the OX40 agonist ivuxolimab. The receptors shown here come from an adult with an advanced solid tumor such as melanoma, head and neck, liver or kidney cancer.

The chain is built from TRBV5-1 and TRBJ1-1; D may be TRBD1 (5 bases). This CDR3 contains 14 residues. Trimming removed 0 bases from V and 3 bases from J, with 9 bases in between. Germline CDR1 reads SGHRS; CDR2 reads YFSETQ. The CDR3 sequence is CASSLAGTYTEAFF. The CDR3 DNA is TGCGCCAGCAGCTTGGCCGGGACCTACACTGAAGCTTTCTTT.

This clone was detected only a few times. Here the CDR3 DNA reads TGTGCCAGCAGCTTAGATCCGGTGAGCTCCTACAATGAGCAGTTCTTC. It codes for CASSLDPVSSYNEQFF. J is TRBJ2-1 and V is TRBV11-2; D gene uncertain. Per germline, CDR1 SGHAT and CDR2 FQNNGV. This CDR3 comprises 16 residues. V lost 0 bases and J lost 0, with 9 bases in between.

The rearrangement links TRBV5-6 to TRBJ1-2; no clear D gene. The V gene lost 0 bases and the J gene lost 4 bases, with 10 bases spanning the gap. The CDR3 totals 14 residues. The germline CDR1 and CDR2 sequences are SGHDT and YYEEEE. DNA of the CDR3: TGTGCCAGCAGCTTGGACAGATCCCTCTATGGCTACACCTTC. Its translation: CASSLDRSLYGYTF.

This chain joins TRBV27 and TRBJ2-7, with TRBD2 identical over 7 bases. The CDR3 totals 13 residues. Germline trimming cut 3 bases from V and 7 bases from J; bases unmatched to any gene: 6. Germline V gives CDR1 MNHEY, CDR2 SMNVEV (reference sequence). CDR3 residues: CASSFGDGREQYF. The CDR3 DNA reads TGTGCCAGCAGTTTTGGGGACGGGAGGGAGCAGTACTTC.

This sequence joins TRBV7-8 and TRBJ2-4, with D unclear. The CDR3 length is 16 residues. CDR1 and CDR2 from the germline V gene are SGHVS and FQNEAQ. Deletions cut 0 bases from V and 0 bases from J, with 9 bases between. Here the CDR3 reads CASSLAGRKAKNIQYF. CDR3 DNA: TGTGCCAGCAGCTTAGCGGGCAGAAAAGCCAAAAACATTCAGTACTTC.

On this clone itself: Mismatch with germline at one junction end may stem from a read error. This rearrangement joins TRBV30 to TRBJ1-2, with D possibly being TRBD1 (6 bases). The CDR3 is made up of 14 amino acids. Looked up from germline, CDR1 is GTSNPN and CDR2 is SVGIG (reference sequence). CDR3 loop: CAWSVQGRNYSYTF. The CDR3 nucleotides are TGTGCCTGGAGTGTTCAGGGGCGCAACTATAGCTACACCTTC.

The CDR3 nucleotides read TGTGCCAGCAGCTTAGGGACCGGGACCCCCTGGGAGCAGTACTTC. Its translation: CASSLGTGTPWEQYF. The chain carries TRBV11-3 and TRBJ2-7, with D perhaps TRBD1 or TRBD2 (5 bases each). The CDR3 is made up of 15 amino acids. Trimming shortened V by 1 base and J by 7 bases, and 17 bases separated the two germline ends. Germline CDR1 is SGHNT and CDR2 is YENEEA.

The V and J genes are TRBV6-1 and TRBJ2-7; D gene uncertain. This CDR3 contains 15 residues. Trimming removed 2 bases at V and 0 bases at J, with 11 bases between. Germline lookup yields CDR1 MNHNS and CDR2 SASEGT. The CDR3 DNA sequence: TGTGCCAGCAGTGAATTCTCGGGCAGCTCCTACGAGCAGTACTTC. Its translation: CASSEFSGSSYEQYF.

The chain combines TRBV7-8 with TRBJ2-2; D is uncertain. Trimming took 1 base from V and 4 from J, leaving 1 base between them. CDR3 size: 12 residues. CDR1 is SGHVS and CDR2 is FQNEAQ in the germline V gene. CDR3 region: CASSLGTGELFF. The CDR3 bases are TGTGCCAGCAGCTTAGGCACCGGGGAGCTGTTTTTT.

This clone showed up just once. The CDR3 sequence is CASRDRGRGTQYF. In DNA form, the CDR3 reads TGTGCCAGCCGTGACAGGGGCAGAGGTACGCAGTATTTT. This chain joins TRBV28 and TRBJ2-3; 8 nucleotides line up with TRBD1. There are 13 residues in the CDR3. The V gene end was trimmed by 8 bases and the J gene end by 8 bases; junction bases not matched to a gene: 9. CDR1 and CDR2 from the germline V gene are MDHEN and SYDVKM.

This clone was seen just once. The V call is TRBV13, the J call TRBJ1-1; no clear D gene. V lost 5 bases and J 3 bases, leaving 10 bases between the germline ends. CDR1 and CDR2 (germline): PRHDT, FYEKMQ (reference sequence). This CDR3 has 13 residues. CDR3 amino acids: CASSPRRDTEAFF. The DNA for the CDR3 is TGTGCCAGCAGCCCACGAAGGGACACTGAAGCTTTCTTT.

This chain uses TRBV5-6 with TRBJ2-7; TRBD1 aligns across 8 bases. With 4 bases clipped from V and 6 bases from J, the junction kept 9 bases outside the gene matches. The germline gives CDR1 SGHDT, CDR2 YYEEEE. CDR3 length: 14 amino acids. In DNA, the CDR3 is TGTGCCAGCAGCGCCGGACAGGGAATCTCCGAGCAGTACTTC. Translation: CASSAGQGISEQYF.

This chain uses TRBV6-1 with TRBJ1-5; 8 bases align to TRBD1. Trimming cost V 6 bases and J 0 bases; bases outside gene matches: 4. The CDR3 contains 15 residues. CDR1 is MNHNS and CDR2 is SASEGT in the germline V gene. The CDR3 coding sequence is TGTGCCAGCAGGCCGACAGGGGATAGCAATCAGCCCCAGCATTTT. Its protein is CASRPTGDSNQPQHF.

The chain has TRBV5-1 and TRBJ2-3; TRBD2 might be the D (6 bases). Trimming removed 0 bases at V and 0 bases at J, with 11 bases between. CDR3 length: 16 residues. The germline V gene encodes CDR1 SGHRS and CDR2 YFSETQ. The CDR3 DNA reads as TGCGCCAGCAGCTTGGCCGGGGGATGGAGCACAGATACGCAGTATTTT. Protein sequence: CASSLAGGWSTDTQYF. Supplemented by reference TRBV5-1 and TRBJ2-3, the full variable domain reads KAGVTQTPRYLIKTRGQQVTLSCSPISGHRSVSWYQQTPGQGLQFLFEYFSETQRNKGNFPGRFSGRQFSNSRSEMNVSTLELGDSALYLCASSLAGGWSTDTQYFGPGTRLTVL.

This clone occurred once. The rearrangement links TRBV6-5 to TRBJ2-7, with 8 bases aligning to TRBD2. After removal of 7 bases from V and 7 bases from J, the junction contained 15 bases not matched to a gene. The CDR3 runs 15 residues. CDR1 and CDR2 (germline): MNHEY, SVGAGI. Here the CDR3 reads CASTKRAGGLGEQYF. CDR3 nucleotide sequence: TGTGCCAGCACCAAAAGGGCGGGGGGCCTCGGAGAGCAGTACTTC.

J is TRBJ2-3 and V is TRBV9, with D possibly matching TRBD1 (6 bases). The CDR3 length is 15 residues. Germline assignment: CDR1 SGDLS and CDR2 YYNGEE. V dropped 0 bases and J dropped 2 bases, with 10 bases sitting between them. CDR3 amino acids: CASSVEGTYTDTQYF. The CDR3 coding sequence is TGTGCCAGCAGCGTAGAAGGGACATACACAGATACGCAGTATTTT.

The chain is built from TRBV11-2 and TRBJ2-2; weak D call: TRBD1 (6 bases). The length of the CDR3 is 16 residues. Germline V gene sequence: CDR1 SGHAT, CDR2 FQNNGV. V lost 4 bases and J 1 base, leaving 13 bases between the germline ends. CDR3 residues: CASSWGRSGNTGELFF. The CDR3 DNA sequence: TGTGCCAGCAGCTGGGGGCGAAGCGGGAACACCGGGGAGCTGTTTTTT.

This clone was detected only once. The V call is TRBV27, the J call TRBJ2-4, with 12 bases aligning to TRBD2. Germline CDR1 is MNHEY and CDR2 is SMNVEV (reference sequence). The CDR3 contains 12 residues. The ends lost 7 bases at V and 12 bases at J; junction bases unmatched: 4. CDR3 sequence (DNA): TGTGCCAGCAAAGGACTAGCGGGGACTCAGTACTTC. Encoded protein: CASKGLAGTQYF.

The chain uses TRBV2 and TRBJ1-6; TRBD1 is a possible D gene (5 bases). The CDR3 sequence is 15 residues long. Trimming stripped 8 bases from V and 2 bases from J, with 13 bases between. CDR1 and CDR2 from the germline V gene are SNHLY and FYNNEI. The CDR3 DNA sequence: TGTGCCAGCGGGTCAGGGCGGACCTATAATTCACCCCTCCACTTT. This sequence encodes CASGSGRTYNSPLHF.

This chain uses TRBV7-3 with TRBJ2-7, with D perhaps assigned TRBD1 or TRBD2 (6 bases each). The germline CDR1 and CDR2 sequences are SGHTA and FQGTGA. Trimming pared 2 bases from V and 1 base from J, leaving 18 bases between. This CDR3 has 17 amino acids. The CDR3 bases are TGTGCCAGCAGCTTATGGGTAGGGGGGACCCTATCCTACGAGCAGTACTTC. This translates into CASSLWVGGTLSYEQYF.

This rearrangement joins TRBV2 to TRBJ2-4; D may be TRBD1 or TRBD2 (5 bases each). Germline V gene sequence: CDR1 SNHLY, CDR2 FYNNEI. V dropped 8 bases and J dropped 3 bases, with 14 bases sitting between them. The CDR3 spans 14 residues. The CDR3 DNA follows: TGTGCCAGCTGTACCGGGACCGTCAAAAACATTCAGTACTTC. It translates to CASCTGTVKNIQYF.

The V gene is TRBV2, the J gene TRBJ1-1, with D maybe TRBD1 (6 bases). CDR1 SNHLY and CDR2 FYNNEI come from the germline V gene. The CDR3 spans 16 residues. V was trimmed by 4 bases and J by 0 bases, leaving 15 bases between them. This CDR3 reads CASSGDTIRMNTEAFF. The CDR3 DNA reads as TGTGCCAGCAGTGGGGACACTATCAGAATGAACACTGAAGCTTTCTTT.

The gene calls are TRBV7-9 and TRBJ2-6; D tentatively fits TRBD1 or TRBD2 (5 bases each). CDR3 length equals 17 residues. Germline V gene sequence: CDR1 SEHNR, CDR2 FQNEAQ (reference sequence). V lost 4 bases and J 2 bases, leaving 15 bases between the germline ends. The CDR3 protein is CASSYTGTLPGANVLTF. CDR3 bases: TGTGCCAGCAGCTACACCGGGACCCTTCCTGGGGCCAACGTCCTGACTTTC.

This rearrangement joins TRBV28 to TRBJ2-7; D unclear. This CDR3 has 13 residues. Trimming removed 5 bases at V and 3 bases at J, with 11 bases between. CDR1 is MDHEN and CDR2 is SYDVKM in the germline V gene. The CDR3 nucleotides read TGTGCCAGCAGTCCGATAGACGACTACGAGCAGTACTTC. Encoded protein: CASSPIDDYEQYF.